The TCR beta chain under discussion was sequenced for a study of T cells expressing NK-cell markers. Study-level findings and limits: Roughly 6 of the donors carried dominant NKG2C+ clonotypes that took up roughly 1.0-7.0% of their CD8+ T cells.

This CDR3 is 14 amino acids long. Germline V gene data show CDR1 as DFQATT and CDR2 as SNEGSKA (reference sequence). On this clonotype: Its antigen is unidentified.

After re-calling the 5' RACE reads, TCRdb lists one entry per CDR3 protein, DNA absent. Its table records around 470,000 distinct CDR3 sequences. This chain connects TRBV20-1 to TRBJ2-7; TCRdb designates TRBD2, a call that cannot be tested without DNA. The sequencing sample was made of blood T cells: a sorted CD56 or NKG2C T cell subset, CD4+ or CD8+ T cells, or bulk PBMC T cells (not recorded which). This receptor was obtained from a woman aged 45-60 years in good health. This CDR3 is CSAKRWERVYEQYF.